This entry concerns a single T cell receptor beta chain. CD45RA+ naive and CD45RA-negative memory subsets were separated from CD4+ cells. CDR3 length equals 13 residues. Germline assignment: CDR1 SGHNT and CDR2 YENEEA. Deletions cut 5 bases from V and 5 bases from J, with 12 bases between. TCRdb keeps only in-frame clones here, not all; method: immunoSEQ multiplex PCR. The profile shows 2 million to 2.5 million clones, about 90% of them singletons. These data come from a study of shared clonotypes between healthy human individuals. Study overall: Aged between 18 and 49, the donors were a couple of women and a few men.

Sequenced sample: naive CD4+ T cells from PBMCs. Subset indicated: CD45RA+ positively selected. This chain uses TRBV11-3 with TRBJ2-5; D may be TRBD2 (5 bases). The clonotype originates from a man in his late teens or twenties in good health. Some clones in this sample may be carry-over from other donors' samples. The DNA of the CDR3 is TGTGCCAGCAGCCCCCGGACTGGGGAGACCCAGTACTTC. This gives the protein CASSPRTGETQYF.